The 3 T cell receptor beta chains reported below all come from one sample, sequenced in a study of T cell responses to AZD1222 COVID-19 vaccine. Measured with immunoSEQ multiplex PCR; TCRdb has only the in-frame clones, and not every one. The profile shows some 82,000 clones, approximately 90% of them singletons. The specimen was peripheral blood, collected on day 0 of AZD1222 vaccination. The receptors come from an adult in good health.

This clone was recorded a few times. This rearrangement joins TRBV7-6 to TRBJ1-3, with D uncertain. V gave up 1 base and J gave up 0 bases, with 7 bases separating them. Germline values: CDR1 SGHVS, CDR2 FNYEAQ. This CDR3 is 15 amino acids long. The CDR3 loop reads CASSLGVSSGNTIYF. In DNA form, the CDR3 reads TGTGCCAGCAGCTTAGGGGTCAGCTCTGGAAACACCATATATTTT.

This rearrangement joins TRBV3-1 (or the pseudogene TRBV3-2) to TRBJ1-6; 7 positions match TRBD1. Germline V gene lookup returns CDR1 LGHDT and CDR2 YNNKEL (reference sequence). The CDR3 contains 14 residues. The V segment lost 3 bases and the J segment 7 bases; nucleotides outside the gene matches: 3. The CDR3 sequence: CASSQGQTNSPLHF. CDR3 in DNA: TGTGCCAGCAGCCAGGGACAGACCAATTCACCCCTCCACTTT.

Points on this clone: The sample carries other DNA sequences with the same CDR3. The chain couples TRBV6-5 to TRBJ1-1; D call uncertain. Trimming removed 8 bases from V and 0 bases from J, with 4 bases in between. CDR1 MNHEY and CDR2 SVGAGI come from the germline V gene. The CDR3 has 11 amino acids. CDR3 loop: CASGLNTEAFF. The CDR3 DNA reads as TGTGCCAGCGGGTTGAACACTGAAGCTTTCTTT.